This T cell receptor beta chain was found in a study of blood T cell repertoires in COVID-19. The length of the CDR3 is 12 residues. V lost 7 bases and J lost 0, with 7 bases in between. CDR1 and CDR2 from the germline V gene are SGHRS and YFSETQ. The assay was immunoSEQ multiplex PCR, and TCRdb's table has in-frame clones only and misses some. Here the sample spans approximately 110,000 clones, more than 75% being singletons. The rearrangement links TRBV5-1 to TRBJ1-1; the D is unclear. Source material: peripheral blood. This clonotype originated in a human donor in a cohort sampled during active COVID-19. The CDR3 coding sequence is TGCGCCAGCTCCTACCTGAACACTGAAGCTTTCTTT. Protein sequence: CASSYLNTEAFF.